The 2 T cell receptor beta chains below were found in one sample sequenced in a study of T cells in women clearing cervical HPV infection. The method was immunoSEQ multiplex PCR; TCRdb's version includes in-frame clones alone and lacks a portion of them. This sample contains around 30,000 clones. Specimen: blood buffy coat. The source is a woman aged 18 to 75 with a cervical HPV16 infection that either progressed to CIN3+ or cleared (not recorded which).

Concerning this clone itself: The sequence runs out 3 residues before the end of the CDR3; the remainder is reconstructed from the germline J gene. This chain uses TRBV5-1 with TRBJ2-1; 14 bases map to TRBD2. Germline V CDR1 and CDR2: SGHRS, YFSETQ. Trimming at V came to 3 bases and at J to 6 bases, leaving 5 bases not matched to a gene. The length of the CDR3 is 16 residues. CDR3 region: CASSYMTSGRANEQFF. The covered CDR3 bases are TGCGCCAGCAGCTATATGACTAGCGGGAGGGCCAATGAG. Full variable domain (rest looked up from reference TRBV5-1 and TRBJ2-1): KAGVTQTPRYLIKTRGQQVTLSCSPISGHRSVSWYQQTPGQGLQFLFEYFSETQRNKGNFPGRFSGRQFSNSRSEMNVSTLELGDSALYLCASSYMTSGRANEQFFGPGTRLTVL.

Turning to this clone: The read is 3 residues too short to cover the CDR3 end, so that end is filled in from the germline J gene. V usage is TRBV29-1 and J usage is TRBJ1-4, with TRBD1 matching over 7 bases. The CDR3 consists of 13 residues. Germline CDR1 SQVTM, CDR2 ANQGSEA. After removal of 5 bases from V and 4 bases from J, the junction contained 4 bases not matched to a gene. CDR3 sequence reads: CSVCGTDNEKLFF. Partial CDR3 DNA: TGCAGCGTTTGTGGGACAGATAATGAAAAA.